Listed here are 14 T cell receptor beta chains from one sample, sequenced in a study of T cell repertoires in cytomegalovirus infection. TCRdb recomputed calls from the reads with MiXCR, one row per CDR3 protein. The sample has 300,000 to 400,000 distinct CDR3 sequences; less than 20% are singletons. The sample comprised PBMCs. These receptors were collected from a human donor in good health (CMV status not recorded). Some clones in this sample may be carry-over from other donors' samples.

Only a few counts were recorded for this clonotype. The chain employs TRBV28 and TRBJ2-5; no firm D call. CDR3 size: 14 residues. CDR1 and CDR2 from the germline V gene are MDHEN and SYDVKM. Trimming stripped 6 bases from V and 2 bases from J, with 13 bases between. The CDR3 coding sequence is TGTGCCAGCAGCCTCAGACCACCACAAGAGACCCAGTACTTC. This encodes CASSLRPPQETQYF.

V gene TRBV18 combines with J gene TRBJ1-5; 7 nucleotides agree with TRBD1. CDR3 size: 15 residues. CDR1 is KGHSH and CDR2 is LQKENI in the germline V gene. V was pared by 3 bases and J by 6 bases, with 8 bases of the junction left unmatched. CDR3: CASSPDRVGGQPQHF. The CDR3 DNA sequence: TGTGCCAGCTCACCCGACAGGGTAGGCGGTCAGCCCCAGCATTTT.

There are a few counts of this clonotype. The CDR3 nucleotides read TGTGCCATCAGTGAGCCATGGACTAGCGGGGAAGAGACCCAGTACTTC. It encodes CAISEPWTSGEETQYF. The chain carries TRBV10-3 and TRBJ2-5; 12 bases are a match to TRBD2. The CDR3 is 16 residues long. Germline trimming cut 2 bases from V and 3 bases from J; bases unmatched to any gene: 4. Looked up from germline, CDR1 is ENHRY and CDR2 is SYGVKD.

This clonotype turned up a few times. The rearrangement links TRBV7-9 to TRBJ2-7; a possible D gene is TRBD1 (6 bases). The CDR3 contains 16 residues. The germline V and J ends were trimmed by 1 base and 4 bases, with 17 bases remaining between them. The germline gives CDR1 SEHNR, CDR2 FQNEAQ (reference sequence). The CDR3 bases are TGTGCCAGCAGCTTAGGACTCGGACAGAAGCTTTACGAGCAGTACTTC. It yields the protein CASSLGLGQKLYEQYF.

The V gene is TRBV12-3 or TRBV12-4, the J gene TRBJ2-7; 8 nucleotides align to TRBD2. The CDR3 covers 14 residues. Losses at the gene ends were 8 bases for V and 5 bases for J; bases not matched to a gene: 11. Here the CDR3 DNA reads TGTGCCAGCTCCGGGGGGGAGACTCCCCACGAGCAGTACTTC. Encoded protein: CASSGGETPHEQYF.

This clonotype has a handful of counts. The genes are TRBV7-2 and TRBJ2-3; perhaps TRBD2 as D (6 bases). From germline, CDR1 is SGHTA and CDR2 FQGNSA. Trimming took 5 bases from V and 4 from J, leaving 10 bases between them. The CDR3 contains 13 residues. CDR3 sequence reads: CASSRLGPDTQYF. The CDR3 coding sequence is TGTGCCAGCAGCCGACTAGGGCCAGATACGCAGTATTTT.

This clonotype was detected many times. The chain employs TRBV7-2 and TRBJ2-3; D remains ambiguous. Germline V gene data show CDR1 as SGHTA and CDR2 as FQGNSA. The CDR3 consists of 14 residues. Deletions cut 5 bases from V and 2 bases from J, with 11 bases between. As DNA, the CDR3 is TGTGCCAGCAGCCCCACGCCTCTCACAGATACGCAGTATTTT. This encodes CASSPTPLTDTQYF.

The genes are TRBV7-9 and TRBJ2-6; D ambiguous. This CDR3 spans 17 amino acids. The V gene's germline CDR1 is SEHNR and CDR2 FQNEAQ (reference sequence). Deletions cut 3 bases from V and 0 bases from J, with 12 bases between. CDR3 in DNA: TGTGCCAGCAGCTTCCGGACGACAACCTCTGGGGCCAACGTCCTGACTTTC. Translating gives CASSFRTTTSGANVLTF.

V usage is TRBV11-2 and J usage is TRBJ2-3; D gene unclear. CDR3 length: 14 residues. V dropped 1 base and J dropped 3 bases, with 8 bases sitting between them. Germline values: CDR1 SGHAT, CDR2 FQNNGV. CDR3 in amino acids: CASSLGVPTDTQYF. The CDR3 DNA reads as TGTGCCAGCAGCTTAGGGGTCCCTACAGATACGCAGTATTTT.

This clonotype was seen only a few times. In nucleotides, the CDR3 is TGCAGTGCCCCGGGGGCCTACGAGCAGTACTTC. As protein: CSAPGAYEQYF. The chain couples TRBV20-1 to TRBJ2-7; possibly TRBD2 for D (6 bases). The CDR3 loop spans 11 amino acids. Germline-derived CDR1 and CDR2 are DFQATT and SNEGSKA (reference sequence). Trimming cost V 6 bases and J 2 bases, with 8 bases left between them.

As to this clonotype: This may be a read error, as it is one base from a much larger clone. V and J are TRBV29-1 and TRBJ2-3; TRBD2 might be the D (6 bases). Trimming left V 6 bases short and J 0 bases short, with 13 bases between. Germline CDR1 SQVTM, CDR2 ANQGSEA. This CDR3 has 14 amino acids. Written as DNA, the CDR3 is TGCAGCGTCCGAAGCGGGTTTAGCACAGATACGCAGTATTTT. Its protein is CSVRSGFSTDTQYF.

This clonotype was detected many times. The CDR3 DNA reads as TGTGCCAGCAGTTACGCTCCGCTAGCGGGAGAGGTAAACATTCAGTACTTC. Translated, it gives CASSYAPLAGEVNIQYF. This chain uses TRBV6-7 with TRBJ2-4, with 10 bases aligning to TRBD2. TRBV6-7 is an ORF for which the function is uncertain. This CDR3 comprises 17 residues. V lost 2 bases, J lost 6 bases, and 10 bases stayed unmatched.

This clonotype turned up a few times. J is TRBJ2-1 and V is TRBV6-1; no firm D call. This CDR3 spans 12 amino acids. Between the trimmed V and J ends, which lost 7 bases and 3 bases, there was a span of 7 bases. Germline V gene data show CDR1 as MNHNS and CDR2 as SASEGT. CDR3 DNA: TGTGCCAGCACTTTGAACTACAATGAGCAGTTCTTC. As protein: CASTLNYNEQFF.

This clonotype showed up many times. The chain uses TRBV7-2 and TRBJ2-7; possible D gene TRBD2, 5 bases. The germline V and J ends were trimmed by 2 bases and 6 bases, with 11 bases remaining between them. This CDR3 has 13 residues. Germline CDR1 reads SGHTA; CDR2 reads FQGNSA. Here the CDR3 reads CASSLTLRGEQYF. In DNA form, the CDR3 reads TGTGCCAGCAGCTTAACCCTCCGGGGCGAGCAGTACTTC.